The sequence of this TCR beta chain was determined in a study of T cell repertoires in cytomegalovirus infection. As for the study in general: Selection of CMV epitopes for the study included recently identified HLA-C-restricted and well-studied HLA-B-restricted ones. It can be stated that public TCR beta signatures indicated CMV infection as well as a matching HLA type.

Study-level results: CMV carriers with the relevant HLA were identified by cumulative public TCR beta family frequency. Within the response measured ex vivo, HLA-C-restricted CMV-specific TCR beta clonotypes were dominant.

This clonotype was detected only once. Its matching antigen is unknown. TCRdb itself ran the reads through MiXCR, one entry per CDR3 protein. Found here are roughly 920,000 distinct CDR3 sequences, about 33% of them singletons; the top ten hold roughly an eighth. The germline CDR1 and CDR2 sequences are MNHNS and SASEGT. V gave up 7 bases and J gave up 0 bases, with 16 bases separating them. The CDR3 length is 15 residues. This material consisted of cultured CD8+ T cells from PBMCs, taken from culture after CMV antigen stimulation. The chain carries TRBV6-1 and TRBJ2-7, with D perhaps assigned TRBD1 or TRBD2 (5 bases each). This TCR derives from a human donor in good health (CMV status not recorded). Some clones in this sample may be carry-over from other donors' samples. The CDR3 DNA reads TGTGCCAGCACTCTGGGGACCGCAAGCTCCTACGAGCAGTACGTC. Its translation: CASTLGTASSYEQYV.